A selection of T cell receptor beta chains follows, all from one sample in a study of identical twins. TCRdb re-derived calls from the 5' RACE reads in MiXCR, one entry per CDR3 protein. The table lists some 710,000 distinct CDR3 sequences, over 5% of them singletons, with about 2% in the top ten. The specimen was naive T cells sorted from blood. These receptors originate from a man younger than 35 in good health. Each CDR3 is given with its conserved first and last residue. The order of the fields is V gene, J gene, D gene, clone size, CDR3 DNA, CDR3 protein. D genes are given only for firm matches. Size is omitted from some rows. Given values are once, few, many or a class for expanded clones.

V gene: TRBV5-1; J gene: TRBJ2-1; D gene: -; clone size: many; CDR3 DNA: TGCGCCAGCAGCTCGAGCTCAGGGGAAGAGCAGTTCTTC; CDR3 protein: CASSSSSGEEQFF
V gene: TRBV24-1; J gene: TRBJ2-3; D gene: -; clone size: many; CDR3 DNA: TGTGCCACCAGTGCCGGGGATACGCAGTATTTT; CDR3 protein: CATSAGDTQYF
V gene: TRBV29-1; J gene: TRBJ2-1; D gene: TRBD1; clone size: -; CDR3 DNA: TGCAGCGTCGGAGACAGGGGGCAAAGGGACAATGAGCAGTTCTTC; CDR3 protein: CSVGDRGQRDNEQFF
V gene: TRBV29-1; J gene: TRBJ2-2; D gene: -; clone size: many; CDR3 DNA: TGCAGCGTTGAAGGGCCCGGGGAGCTGTTTTTT; CDR3 protein: CSVEGPGELFF
V gene: TRBV20-1; J gene: TRBJ2-2; D gene: TRBD2; clone size: -; CDR3 DNA: TGCAGTGCTAGTGGACTAGCCAACACCGGGGAGCTGTTTTTT; CDR3 protein: CSASGLANTGELFF
V gene: TRBV3-1; J gene: TRBJ2-2; D gene: TRBD2; clone size: few; CDR3 DNA: TGTGCCAGCAGCCCGGGACTAATAAACACCGGGGAGCTGTTTTTT; CDR3 protein: CASSPGLINTGELFF
V gene: TRBV11-2; J gene: TRBJ1-2; D gene: TRBD1; clone size: few; CDR3 DNA: TGTGCCAGCAGCCATTACCTCAATACCGGGACAGCGTCTAACTATGGCTACACCTTC; CDR3 protein: CASSHYLNTGTASNYGYTF
V gene: TRBV25-1; J gene: TRBJ1-2; D gene: -; clone size: -; CDR3 DNA: TGTGCCAGCAGTGAAATTGAGGGGGGCTATGGCTACACCTTC; CDR3 protein: CASSEIEGGYGYTF
V gene: TRBV15; J gene: TRBJ1-2; D gene: -; clone size: many; CDR3 DNA: TGTGCCACCAGCAGAGACGACTATGGCTACACCTTC; CDR3 protein: CATSRDDYGYTF
V gene: TRBV27; J gene: TRBJ2-3; D gene: -; clone size: many; CDR3 DNA: TGTGCCAGCAGTTCCCGCCCGACTAGTAGTACGCAGTATTTT; CDR3 protein: CASSSRPTSSTQYF
V gene: TRBV9; J gene: TRBJ2-7; D gene: -; clone size: many; CDR3 DNA: TGTGCCAGCAGCTTCCTGGACAACCCCTACGAGCAGTACTTC; CDR3 protein: CASSFLDNPYEQYF
V gene: TRBV7-2; J gene: TRBJ2-1; D gene: -; clone size: many; CDR3 DNA: TGTGCCAGCAGCTTTAGCGGAAGGGAGCAGTTCTTC; CDR3 protein: CASSFSGREQFF
V gene: TRBV27; J gene: TRBJ2-3; D gene: TRBD2; clone size: -; CDR3 DNA: TGTGCCAGCAGGTCGGGACTAGCGGGAGGGCCTAGAACAGATACGCAGTATTTT; CDR3 protein: CASRSGLAGGPRTDTQYF
V gene: TRBV7-9; J gene: TRBJ2-7; D gene: -; clone size: many; CDR3 DNA: TGTGCCAGCAGCGCGGCCGCCTCCGAGCAGTACTTC; CDR3 protein: CASSAAASEQYF
V gene: TRBV27; J gene: TRBJ2-5; D gene: -; clone size: many; CDR3 DNA: TGTGCCAGCAGACGACTGGGGGTTGAGACCCAGTACTTC; CDR3 protein: CASRRLGVETQYF
V gene: TRBV11-2; J gene: TRBJ2-7; D gene: TRBD2; clone size: many; CDR3 DNA: TGTGCCAGCAGCTCGGGCGGGAGAGGGTACGAGCAGTACTTC; CDR3 protein: CASSSGGRGYEQYF
V gene: TRBV5-6; J gene: TRBJ1-1; D gene: TRBD1; clone size: few; CDR3 DNA: TGTGCCAGCAGCTGGGGGGCAAGACAGGGAAACACTGAAGCTTTCTTT; CDR3 protein: CASSWGARQGNTEAFF
V gene: TRBV29-1; J gene: TRBJ2-7; D gene: -; clone size: many; CDR3 DNA: TGCAGCGTTATCAATCGGGACACCCGATCCTACGAGCAGTACTTC; CDR3 protein: CSVINRDTRSYEQYF
V gene: TRBV12-3/TRBV12-4; J gene: TRBJ2-5; D gene: -; clone size: -; CDR3 DNA: TGTGCCAGCAGTTCGCCGCCGTGCCTGGAGACCCAGTACTTC; CDR3 protein: CASSSPPCLETQYF
V gene: TRBV28; J gene: TRBJ2-7; D gene: -; clone size: -; CDR3 DNA: TGTGCCAGCAGTCCCCACAGGGCCGAGCAGTACTTC; CDR3 protein: CASSPHRAEQYF
V gene: TRBV6-1; J gene: TRBJ1-3; D gene: TRBD1; clone size: -; CDR3 DNA: TGTGCCAGCAGGGGGATGTGGACAGGGCTTAGAGGAAACACCATATATTTT; CDR3 protein: CASRGMWTGLRGNTIYF
V gene: TRBV20-1; J gene: TRBJ2-3; D gene: TRBD2; clone size: few; CDR3 DNA: TGCAGTGCTAGACCTAGCGGGAGGGTATCAGATACGCAGTATTTT; CDR3 protein: CSARPSGRVSDTQYF
V gene: TRBV20-1; J gene: TRBJ1-4; D gene: TRBD1; clone size: many; CDR3 DNA: TGCAGTCCGGGACAGCGGAATGAAAAACTGTTTTTT; CDR3 protein: CSPGQRNEKLFF
V gene: TRBV5-6; J gene: TRBJ2-7; D gene: TRBD2; clone size: -; CDR3 DNA: TGTGCCAGCAGCTTGAGGTCGGGACTAGAATTCTACGAGCAGTACTTC; CDR3 protein: CASSLRSGLEFYEQYF
V gene: TRBV20-1; J gene: TRBJ1-4; D gene: TRBD1; clone size: many; CDR3 DNA: TGCAGTGCGAATGACAGGGGGAGTGAAAAACTGTTTTTT; CDR3 protein: CSANDRGSEKLFF
V gene: TRBV9; J gene: TRBJ1-1; D gene: -; clone size: few; CDR3 DNA: TGTGCCAGCAGCGTAGGGCATTTGAACACTGAAGCTTTCTTT; CDR3 protein: CASSVGHLNTEAFF
V gene: TRBV6-2/TRBV6-3; J gene: TRBJ2-1; D gene: TRBD2; clone size: -; CDR3 DNA: TGTGCCAGCAGGGCGGGAGTCCCATACAATGAGCAGTTCTTC; CDR3 protein: CASRAGVPYNEQFF
V gene: TRBV12-3/TRBV12-4; J gene: TRBJ2-3; D gene: TRBD1; clone size: -; CDR3 DNA: TGTGCCAGCATCATGGACAGGCGTAGCACAGATACGCAGTATTTT; CDR3 protein: CASIMDRRSTDTQYF
V gene: TRBV18; J gene: TRBJ2-7; D gene: -; clone size: -; CDR3 DNA: TGTGCCAGCTCAACGGGGCAGGGCTTCTCCTACGAGCAGTACTTC; CDR3 protein: CASSTGQGFSYEQYF
V gene: TRBV20-1; J gene: TRBJ1-1; D gene: -; clone size: few; CDR3 DNA: TGCAGTGCTAGACCCCAGGCGGGCAGCACTGAAGCTTTCTTT; CDR3 protein: CSARPQAGSTEAFF
V gene: TRBV2; J gene: TRBJ2-1; D gene: TRBD2; clone size: many; CDR3 DNA: TGTGCCAGCAGTGTTCCGGGACTAGGATACAATGAGCAGTTCTTC; CDR3 protein: CASSVPGLGYNEQFF
V gene: TRBV29-1; J gene: TRBJ2-7; D gene: -; clone size: -; CDR3 DNA: TGCAGCGTTGAGGAAAGACAGCTACAATCCTACGAGCAGTACTTC; CDR3 protein: CSVEERQLQSYEQYF
V gene: TRBV10-3; J gene: TRBJ2-3; D gene: -; clone size: -; CDR3 DNA: TGTGCCATCAGTGGGGGTGTCGGGAGTGTAGCAGATACGCAGTATTTT; CDR3 protein: CAISGGVGSVADTQYF
V gene: TRBV3-1; J gene: TRBJ1-2; D gene: -; clone size: -; CDR3 DNA: TGTGCCAGCAGCCAAGTTCAATATGGCTACACCTTC; CDR3 protein: CASSQVQYGYTF
V gene: TRBV30; J gene: TRBJ2-7; D gene: -; clone size: -; CDR3 DNA: TGTGCCTGGAACCGAGACAGGGAGCAGTACTTC; CDR3 protein: CAWNRDREQYF
V gene: TRBV5-1; J gene: TRBJ2-7; D gene: TRBD1; clone size: many; CDR3 DNA: TGCGCCAGCAGCCCCCACCGGGACAGCAACGAGCAGTACTTC; CDR3 protein: CASSPHRDSNEQYF
V gene: TRBV5-1; J gene: TRBJ2-5; D gene: TRBD2; clone size: many; CDR3 DNA: TGCGCCAGCAGCTCTCGCGCGGGGGAAAGTCAAGAGACCCAGTACTTC; CDR3 protein: CASSSRAGESQETQYF
V gene: TRBV10-1; J gene: TRBJ2-2; D gene: -; clone size: few; CDR3 DNA: TGCGCCAGCAGTGTCGGGGGGCCCACCGGGGAGCTGTTTTTT; CDR3 protein: CASSVGGPTGELFF
V gene: TRBV28; J gene: TRBJ2-7; D gene: -; clone size: few; CDR3 DNA: TGTGCCAGCAGTTCCTCGACAGTTTACGAGCAGTACTTC; CDR3 protein: CASSSSTVYEQYF
V gene: TRBV12-3/TRBV12-4; J gene: TRBJ2-1; D gene: -; clone size: many; CDR3 DNA: TGTGCCAGCAGTTTCCGGGACGTTGACAATGAGCAGTTCTTC; CDR3 protein: CASSFRDVDNEQFF
V gene: TRBV4-2; J gene: TRBJ2-2; D gene: TRBD2; clone size: few; CDR3 DNA: TGTGCCAGCAGCCAAGCGGTCTTAGCGGGAGAGGTCGGGGAGCTGTTTTTT; CDR3 protein: CASSQAVLAGEVGELFF
V gene: TRBV30; J gene: TRBJ2-3; D gene: TRBD1; clone size: few; CDR3 DNA: TGTGCCTGCCAGGGGGTAGATACGCAGTATTTT; CDR3 protein: CACQGVDTQYF
V gene: TRBV9; J gene: TRBJ1-6; D gene: -; clone size: -; CDR3 DNA: TGTGCCAGCAGCGTAGAACATGGAGAGGGTTCACCCCTCCACTTT; CDR3 protein: CASSVEHGEGSPLHF
V gene: TRBV4-3; J gene: TRBJ2-1; D gene: -; clone size: few; CDR3 DNA: TGCGCCAGCAGCCAAGCGATGGACTACAATGAGCAGTTCTTC; CDR3 protein: CASSQAMDYNEQFF
V gene: TRBV7-2; J gene: TRBJ2-7; D gene: TRBD2; clone size: many; CDR3 DNA: TGTGCCAGCAGCTTAGGGACTAGCGTGTACGAGCAGTACTTC; CDR3 protein: CASSLGTSVYEQYF
V gene: TRBV12-3/TRBV12-4; J gene: TRBJ2-1; D gene: TRBD2; clone size: many; CDR3 DNA: TGTGCCAGCAGTCCCTGGACTAGCGGGAGCAATGAGCAGTTCTTC; CDR3 protein: CASSPWTSGSNEQFF